This passage covers 32 T cell receptor beta chains from one sample sequenced in a study of blood T cell repertoires in COVID-19. Here immunoSEQ multiplex PCR was the method, and the copy in TCRdb shows in-frame clones only, minus some. The repertoire has roughly 130,000 clones, roughly four fifths of them found once; the top ten carry around 17%. The sample was peripheral blood. The receptor source for this set is a woman in her 50s with acute or convalescent COVID-19.

The gene calls are TRBV2 and TRBJ1-3; D call uncertain. CDR1 SNHLY and CDR2 FYNNEI come from the germline V gene. There are 15 residues in the CDR3. V dropped 8 bases and J dropped 0 bases, with 14 bases sitting between them. CDR3 nucleotides: TGTGCCAGCGGACTGGGGAGAGGCTCTGGAAACACCATATATTTT. Its translation: CASGLGRGSGNTIYF.

This clone was detected once. Here the CDR3 reads CASSLTGFNEKLFF. The CDR3 DNA follows: TGCGCCAGCAGCTTGACAGGGTTTAATGAAAAACTGTTTTTT. The chain carries TRBV5-1 and TRBJ1-4, with D possibly TRBD1 on 6 matching bases. Germline loops: CDR1 SGHRS, CDR2 YFSETQ. V lost 1 base and J lost 4, with 8 bases in between. This CDR3 is built from 14 residues. Using reference TRBV5-1 and TRBJ1-4 for the parts outside the CDR3, the full variable domain is KAGVTQTPRYLIKTRGQQVTLSCSPISGHRSVSWYQQTPGQGLQFLFEYFSETQRNKGNFPGRFSGRQFSNSRSEMNVSTLELGDSALYLCASSLTGFNEKLFFGSGTQLSVL.

Of note for this clone: This same CDR3 is encoded by further DNA sequences in the sample. The chain combines TRBV5-1 with TRBJ2-7, with D possibly matching TRBD2 (5 bases). CDR3 size: 14 residues. V dropped 0 bases and J dropped 1 base, with 8 bases sitting between them. Per germline, CDR1 SGHRS and CDR2 YFSETQ. The CDR3 region is CASSLAGVSYEQYF. Written as DNA, the CDR3 is TGCGCCAGCAGCTTGGCCGGGGTTTCCTACGAGCAGTACTTC.

V is TRBV24-1 and J is TRBJ2-3; 12 bases map to TRBD2. The J segment lost 3 bases and the V segment lost 4 bases, leaving 7 bases of the junction unmatched. Germline V gene sequence: CDR1 KGHDR, CDR2 SFDVKD. This CDR3 spans 17 amino acids. CDR3 coding DNA: TGTGCCACCAGTGAACAAGGACTAGCGGGGCTGACAGATACGCAGTATTTT. It translates to CATSEQGLAGLTDTQYF.

As DNA, the CDR3 is TGTGCCAGCAGCCTAATAGAGGACGGGGAGCTGTTTTTT. Amino acids: CASSLIEDGELFF. This sequence joins TRBV3-1 (or the pseudogene TRBV3-2) and TRBJ2-2; D remains ambiguous. V was shortened by 4 bases and J by 7 bases, with 10 bases between the two germline ends. This CDR3 spans 13 amino acids. Germline lookup yields CDR1 LGHDT and CDR2 YNNKEL (reference sequence).

The chain is built from TRBV29-1 and TRBJ2-1; 11 nucleotides agree with TRBD2. Germline V gene data show CDR1 as SQVTM and CDR2 as ANQGSEA. CDR3 length equals 15 residues. Trimming removed 5 bases from V and 5 bases from J; junction bases left unmatched: 8. The DNA of the CDR3 is TGCAGCGTTTTAGCGGGGGGGTTTGTTGACAATGAGCAGTTCTTC. This sequence encodes CSVLAGGFVDNEQFF.

The chain is built from TRBV30 and TRBJ2-3; 7 bases align to TRBD2. Per germline, CDR1 GTSNPN and CDR2 SVGIG (reference sequence). J was trimmed by 0 bases and V by 5 bases; bases with no gene match: 8. The CDR3 runs to 15 residues. CDR3 coding DNA: TGTGCCTGGGCCCGAGCGGGGCCTAGCACAGATACGCAGTATTTT. Encoded protein: CAWARAGPSTDTQYF.

This chain uses TRBV9 with TRBJ2-1, with D tentatively TRBD2 (6 bases). With 2 bases removed from V and 1 base from J, the gap between germline ends came to 13 bases. The CDR3 consists of 16 residues. Per germline, CDR1 SGDLS and CDR2 YYNGEE. CDR3 loop: CASSVVATSSYNEQFF. The CDR3 coding sequence is TGTGCCAGCAGCGTCGTCGCGACTAGTTCCTACAATGAGCAGTTCTTC.

The chain recombines TRBV6-4 with TRBJ2-7; 8 bases align to TRBD1. The CDR3 is made up of 17 amino acids. Losses at the gene ends were 3 bases for V and 1 base for J; bases not matched to a gene: 11. Per germline, CDR1 MRHNA and CDR2 SNTAGT. CDR3 amino acids: CASSDYDRGHLSYEQYF. In DNA form, the CDR3 reads TGTGCCAGCAGTGATTACGACAGGGGCCACCTTTCCTACGAGCAGTACTTC.

This chain links TRBV6-1 with TRBJ1-5; the match to TRBD1 covers 12 bases. J was trimmed by 2 bases and V by 2 bases; bases with no gene match: 10. The CDR3 length is 19 residues. Germline-derived CDR1 and CDR2 are MNHNS and SASEGT. The CDR3 reads CASSERDRGLGAGNQPQHF. Written as DNA, the CDR3 is TGTGCCAGCAGTGAAAGGGACAGGGGGCTTGGGGCCGGCAATCAGCCCCAGCATTTT.

V usage is TRBV23-1 and J usage is TRBJ2-7, with D tentatively TRBD2 (5 bases). TRBV23-1 is identified as an open reading frame with a role that is uncertain. The CDR3 spans 17 residues. Trimming took off 3 bases at V and 2 bases at J, with 20 bases between the two ends. CDR3 loop: CASSHDEHGGGPYEQYF. The CDR3 DNA reads as TGCGCCAGCAGTCACGACGAACACGGTGGAGGCCCCTACGAGCAGTACTTC.

This chain links TRBV19 with TRBJ1-3, with unresolved D. In germline, CDR1 is LNHDA, CDR2 SQIVND (reference sequence). CDR3 length: 15 residues. V lost 5 bases, J lost 0 bases, and 11 bases lay in between. CDR3 residues: CASSLDGISGNTIYF. DNA for the CDR3: TGTGCCAGTAGTCTTGACGGGATCTCTGGAAACACCATATATTTT.

CDR3 protein: CASSTAQGNQPQHF. For the CDR3, the DNA is TGTGCCAGTAGTACCGCACAGGGAAATCAGCCCCAGCATTTT. The chain carries TRBV19 and TRBJ1-5, with D tentatively TRBD1 (6 bases). Germline V gives CDR1 LNHDA, CDR2 SQIVND (reference sequence). Deletions cut 4 bases from V and 4 bases from J, with 11 bases between. The CDR3 has 14 residues.

This clone was picked up one time. This chain links TRBV6-6 with TRBJ1-5, with TRBD1 matching 11 bases. V lost 6 bases, J lost 6 bases, and 7 bases stayed unmatched. This CDR3 is 15 amino acids long. Germline CDR1 reads MNHNY; CDR2 reads SVGAGI (reference sequence). CDR3 residues: CASRSRDRGTQPQHF. CDR3 DNA: TGTGCCAGCAGATCCCGGGACAGGGGGACTCAGCCCCAGCATTTT.

Written as DNA, the CDR3 is TGTGCCAGCAGCTTAGATCAATCGGGGACAGCGCAACATGGCTACACCTTC. Protein product: CASSLDQSGTAQHGYTF. V usage is TRBV7-9 and J usage is TRBJ1-2; 7 bases are shared with TRBD1. With 1 base clipped from V and 6 bases from J, the junction kept 14 bases outside the gene matches. The CDR3 runs 17 residues. Germline V CDR1 and CDR2: SEHNR, FQNEAQ (reference sequence).

This rearrangement joins TRBV18 to TRBJ2-7; D possibly corresponds to TRBD1 (6 bases). With 4 bases removed from V and 2 bases from J, the gap between germline ends came to 12 bases. This CDR3 region has 14 residues. Per germline, CDR1 KGHSH and CDR2 LQKENI. CDR3 region: CASSLRGKAYEQYF. The CDR3 coding sequence is TGTGCCAGCTCACTCAGGGGTAAGGCCTACGAGCAGTACTTC.

This chain joins TRBV6-1 and TRBJ1-2; no clear D. The CDR3 contains 14 residues. Trimming removed 0 bases at V and 3 bases at J, with 8 bases between. Germline-derived CDR1 and CDR2 are MNHNS and SASEGT. This CDR3 is CASSEAAEDYGYTF. The CDR3 DNA reads TGTGCCAGCAGTGAAGCGGCAGAAGACTATGGCTACACCTTC.

This chain uses TRBV25-1 with TRBJ1-2; 8 positions agree with TRBD1. The V and J ends lost 5 bases and 8 bases, in that order; junction bases with no gene match: 10. Per germline, CDR1 MGHDK and CDR2 SYGVNS. This CDR3 is 14 amino acids long. CDR3 in amino acids: CASSTQDRGSGYTF. The CDR3 bases are TGTGCCAGCAGTACCCAAGACAGGGGATCCGGCTACACCTTC.

The gene calls are TRBV19 and TRBJ1-2, with TRBD1 matching over 9 bases. Unmatched junction bases numbered 10, after V lost 6 bases and J lost 2 bases. CDR3 length equals 16 residues. Germline V lookup: CDR1 LNHDA, CDR2 SQIVND (reference sequence). The CDR3 here is CASSPPGTGRNYGYTF. In DNA form, the CDR3 reads TGTGCCAGTAGCCCTCCCGGGACAGGGAGGAACTATGGCTACACCTTC. The entire variable domain, with the rest obtained from reference TRBV19 and TRBJ1-2, is as follows: DGGITQSPKYLFRKEGQNVTLSCEQNLNHDAMYWYRQDPGQGLRLIYYSQIVNDFQKGDIAEGYSVSREKKESFPLTVTSAQKNPTAFYLCASSPPGTGRNYGYTFGSGTRLTVV.

This clone has more than one count but fewer than ten. The chain has TRBV25-1 and TRBJ2-3, with 7 positions matching TRBD1. The germline CDR1 and CDR2 sequences are MGHDK and SYGVNS. V lost 6 bases, J lost 3 bases, and 6 bases stayed unmatched. The CDR3 extends over 14 amino acids. The CDR3 DNA is TGTGCCAGCAGAACAGGGGTCGCGACAGATACGCAGTATTTT. Encoded protein: CASRTGVATDTQYF. The full variable domain, completed using reference TRBV25-1 and TRBJ2-3, is EADIYQTPRYLVIGTGKKITLECSQTMGHDKMYWYQQDPGMELHLIHYSYGVNSTEKGDLSSESTVSRIRTEHFPLTLESARPSHTSQYLCASRTGVATDTQYFGPGTRLTVL.

This chain links TRBV30 with TRBJ2-7; D is ambiguous. Trimming cost V 1 base and J 3 bases, with 7 bases left between them. CDR1 and CDR2 from the germline V gene are GTSNPN and SVGIG (reference sequence). The CDR3 extends over 12 amino acids. The DNA for the CDR3 is TGTGCCTGGAGTGGCGGCTTCTACGAGCAGTACTTC. Its protein is CAWSGGFYEQYF.

This sequence joins TRBV2 and TRBJ1-4, with D perhaps TRBD1 (6 bases). The CDR3 runs to 15 residues. Trimming removed 8 bases at V and 8 bases at J, with 21 bases between. CDR1 is SNHLY and CDR2 is FYNNEI in the germline V gene. The CDR3 bases are TGTGCCAGCGGGAGAACAGGGCGGGTTGAGGAAAAACTGTTTTTT. Encoded protein: CASGRTGRVEEKLFF.

This clone was detected only once. The chain links TRBV4-1 to TRBJ2-4; D ambiguous. The V gene lost 3 bases and the J gene lost 0 bases, with 9 bases spanning the gap. The germline gives CDR1 MGHRA, CDR2 YSYEKL. The CDR3 is made up of 15 amino acids. This CDR3 is CASSQVDLAKNIQYF. In DNA form, the CDR3 reads TGCGCCAGCAGCCAGGTAGATCTAGCCAAAAACATTCAGTACTTC.

As regards this clone: Other DNA sequences in the same sample also yield this CDR3. The rearrangement uses TRBV9 and TRBJ1-6; 7 bases fit TRBD1. This CDR3 is 14 amino acids long. Germline trimming cut 1 base from V and 10 bases from J; bases unmatched to any gene: 5. Germline values: CDR1 SGDLS, CDR2 YYNGEE. The CDR3 sequence: CASSVRQGDSPLHF. CDR3 nucleotides: TGTGCCAGCAGCGTACGACAGGGCGACTCACCCCTCCACTTT.

The chain links TRBV14 to TRBJ2-4, with 7 positions matching TRBD1. With V trimmed by 2 bases and J by 8 bases, 6 bases remained unmatched. The length of the CDR3 is 14 residues. Germline CDR1 reads SGHDN; CDR2 reads FVKESK. The CDR3 protein is CASSQMTGSDIQYF. The CDR3 DNA reads TGTGCCAGCAGCCAAATGACAGGGAGTGACATTCAGTACTTC.

This chain uses TRBV5-1 with TRBJ1-3; D may be TRBD1 (5 bases). The CDR3 covers 14 residues. Trimming cost V 2 bases and J 3 bases, with 9 bases left between them. The V gene's germline CDR1 is SGHRS and CDR2 YFSETQ. This CDR3 reads CASSLGDFGNTIYF. In DNA, the CDR3 is TGCGCCAGCAGCTTAGGGGACTTTGGAAACACCATATATTTT.

This chain connects TRBV6-5 to TRBJ1-3; D possibly corresponds to TRBD1 (6 bases). The CDR3 runs to 14 residues. Trimming left V 6 bases short and J 4 bases short, with 13 bases between. Germline V gene sequence: CDR1 MNHEY, CDR2 SVGAGI. The CDR3 DNA sequence: TGTGCCAGCAGCTGGGACATATCCGGAAACACCATATATTTT. It codes for CASSWDISGNTIYF.

The chain is built from TRBV5-6 and TRBJ2-6; D perhaps matches TRBD2 (5 bases). CDR1 is SGHDT, CDR2 YYEEEE, per germline. V lost 2 bases and J 8 bases, leaving 8 bases between the germline ends. The CDR3 spans 13 residues. This CDR3 is CASSLRGTNVLTF. For the CDR3, the DNA is TGTGCCAGCAGCTTACGGGGTACCAACGTCCTGACTTTC.

This clone was observed a handful of times. V usage is TRBV5-8 and J usage is TRBJ1-5; 9 bases are shared with TRBD1. Germline-derived CDR1 and CDR2 are SGHTS and YDEGEE. This CDR3 contains 15 residues. V gave up 2 bases and J gave up 6 bases; unmatched junction bases: 6. CDR3 protein: CASSFRGTGFQPQHF. CDR3 sequence (DNA): TGTGCCAGCAGCTTCCGGGGGACAGGGTTTCAGCCCCAGCATTTT.

The CDR3 is CASSYQSGGNSYEQYF. The CDR3 DNA sequence: TGTGCCAGCAGCTACCAAAGCGGGGGGAACTCCTACGAGCAGTACTTC. The chain joins TRBV5-5 to TRBJ2-7; 9 bases line up with TRBD2. CDR1 is SGHKS and CDR2 is YYEKEE in the germline V gene (reference sequence). This CDR3 contains 16 residues. V was clipped by 3 bases and J by 0 bases; unmatched bases: 7.

The gene calls are TRBV5-1 and TRBJ1-5, with unresolved D. V was pared by 0 bases and J by 7 bases, with 14 bases between. The CDR3 is 15 residues long. CDR1 is SGHRS and CDR2 is YFSETQ in the germline V gene. Written as DNA, the CDR3 is TGCGCCAGCAGCTTGGATGGAGGGCTCAGACAGCCCCAGCATTTT. Translation gives CASSLDGGLRQPQHF.

The chain uses TRBV18 and TRBJ1-1; D gene uncertain. V lost 1 base and J 3 bases, leaving 6 bases between the germline ends. This CDR3 region has 13 residues. Looked up from germline, CDR1 is KGHSH and CDR2 is LQKENI. Written as DNA, the CDR3 is TGTGCCAGCTCACCACAGAGGGACACTGAAGCTTTCTTT. It yields the protein CASSPQRDTEAFF. The full variable domain, its missing parts supplied by reference TRBV18 and TRBJ1-1, is NAGVMQNPRHLVRRRGQEARLRCSPMKGHSHVYWYRQLPEEGLKFMVYLQKENIIDESGMPKERFSAEFPKEGPSILRIQQVVRGDSAAYFCASSPQRDTEAFFGQGTRLTVV.